A single sample gave rise to the 31 T cell receptor beta chains below, sequenced in a study of T-cell reconstitution after alpha-beta-depleted transplantation in children. A library of TCRbeta sequences, prepared with unique molecular identifiers, was generated. One entry per CDR3 protein, called by TCRdb with MiXCR from the PCR reads. Among 350,000 to 450,000 distinct CDR3 sequences listed, around 20% were seen once. Sample: PBMCs from the stem cell graft donor, taken from the stem cell graft. The receptors were gathered from a human donor who donated a stem cell graft to a child with acute myeloid leukemia.

CDR3 residues: CASSQDRRTSGNSIYEQYF. The CDR3 nucleotides read TGCGCCAGCAGCCAAGATAGAAGGACTAGCGGAAACTCTATCTACGAGCAGTACTTC. V usage is TRBV4-3 and J usage is TRBJ2-7; TRBD2 matches 10 bases. This CDR3 is built from 19 residues. Germline V gene data show CDR1 as LGHNA and CDR2 as YSLEER. V lost 0 bases to trimming and J lost 3 bases; unmatched junction nucleotides: 14.

The chain combines TRBV7-3 with TRBJ2-3; D unresolved. V dropped 1 base and J dropped 2 bases, with 13 bases sitting between them. The germline gives CDR1 SGHTA, CDR2 FQGTGA. The CDR3 length is 16 residues. CDR3 in DNA: TGTGCCAGCAGCTTAAACCCAATGGGCTACACAGATACGCAGTATTTT. Translated, it gives CASSLNPMGYTDTQYF.

This clonotype was counted at least ten times. The rearrangement links TRBV29-1 to TRBJ2-6; D gene ambiguous. The V and J ends lost 3 bases and 0 bases respectively, with 9 bases between them. The germline V gene has CDR1 SQVTM and CDR2 ANQGSEA. The CDR3 has 15 amino acids. The CDR3 DNA reads as TGCAGCGTTGACGAGGACGGCTCTGGGGCCAACGTCCTGACTTTC. Translated: CSVDEDGSGANVLTF.

This clonotype has only a few counts. This rearrangement joins TRBV4-2 to TRBJ2-3; possibly TRBD2 for D (6 bases). The germline V and J ends were trimmed by 2 bases and 0 bases, with 18 bases remaining between them. CDR1 is LGHNA, CDR2 YNFKEQ, per germline. CDR3 length: 18 amino acids. The CDR3 protein is CASSQRPPSVPSTDTQYF. The CDR3 coding sequence is TGTGCCAGCAGCCAACGGCCGCCTAGCGTCCCTAGCACAGATACGCAGTATTTT.

The chain is built from TRBV12-3 or TRBV12-4 and TRBJ2-2; TRBD1 agrees at 9 bases. The CDR3 loop spans 15 amino acids. V shed 6 bases, J shed 7 bases, and the junction held 9 bases outside the gene matches. The CDR3 sequence is CASSQQQGAGGELFF. Here the CDR3 DNA reads TGTGCCAGCAGCCAACAACAGGGGGCGGGCGGGGAGCTGTTTTTT.

This clonotype was observed a handful of times. CDR3 sequence: CASSFGDAYEQYF. The CDR3 coding sequence is TGTGCCAGCAGTTTTGGGGATGCCTACGAGCAGTACTTC. This chain connects TRBV12-3 or TRBV12-4 to TRBJ2-7, with D uncertain. V gave up 3 bases and J gave up 2 bases, with 8 bases separating them. The CDR3 contains 13 residues.

V is TRBV20-1 and J is TRBJ2-7; 9 bases align to TRBD1. The CDR3 has 19 residues. Looked up from germline, CDR1 is DFQATT and CDR2 is SNEGSKA (reference sequence). The ends lost 5 bases at V and 6 bases at J; junction bases unmatched: 26. This CDR3 reads CSASPAQGANQGAVGEQYF. CDR3 DNA: TGCAGTGCTTCCCCCGCACAGGGGGCAAACCAAGGGGCGGTCGGCGAGCAGTACTTC.

The V and J genes are TRBV20-1 and TRBJ2-5, with 7 bases lining up with TRBD1. V lost 4 bases, J lost 0 bases, and 5 bases stayed unmatched. CDR3 length: 14 amino acids. Germline V gene data show CDR1 as DFQATT and CDR2 as SNEGSKA (reference sequence). The CDR3, as DNA: TGCAGTGCTATCCAGGGACAGAACCAAGAGACCCAGTACTTC. Protein sequence: CSAIQGQNQETQYF.

The chain carries TRBV5-6 and TRBJ2-7; D is uncertain. The CDR3 totals 13 residues. V was pared by 4 bases and J by 3 bases, with 11 bases between. The germline V gene encodes CDR1 SGHDT and CDR2 YYEEEE. The CDR3 bases are TGTGCCAGCAGCCTCTACAATGACTACGAGCAGTACTTC. It yields the protein CASSLYNDYEQYF.

J is TRBJ1-2 and V is TRBV7-2; D may be TRBD1 (5 bases). The CDR3 loop spans 12 amino acids. The V end was cut by 3 bases, the J end by 5 bases, with 7 bases between. Germline V gives CDR1 SGHTA, CDR2 FQGNSA. CDR3 bases: TGTGCCAGCAGCTTCGGGGGATATGGCTACACCTTC. Its translation is CASSFGGYGYTF.

At least ten counts were recorded for this clonotype. The chain joins TRBV20-1 to TRBJ2-3; 12 bases are shared with TRBD1. The length of the CDR3 is 13 residues. Germline CDR1 and CDR2: DFQATT and SNEGSKA (reference sequence). The J segment lost 6 bases and the V segment lost 6 bases, leaving 4 bases of the junction unmatched. CDR3 sequence: CSAAGQGADTQYF. In DNA, the CDR3 is TGCAGTGCCGCGGGACAGGGGGCGGATACGCAGTATTTT.

This clonotype was counted a few times. The rearrangement joins TRBV12-3 or TRBV12-4 to TRBJ2-7, with 8 bases that match TRBD1. The ends lost 5 bases at V and 2 bases at J; junction bases unmatched: 5. CDR3 length: 14 residues. DNA for the CDR3: TGTGCCAGCAGTAAGCGACAGGGGACCTACGAGCAGTACTTC. Translated: CASSKRQGTYEQYF.

The chain has TRBV12-3 or TRBV12-4 and TRBJ2-3; 11 bases fit TRBD2. Trimming removed 6 bases from V and 0 bases from J; junction bases left unmatched: 11. This CDR3 region has 18 residues. The DNA for the CDR3 is TGTGCCAGCAGCCTTCGGACTAGCGGGCATGAGAGCACAGATACGCAGTATTTT. Translated, it gives CASSLRTSGHESTDTQYF.

The J gene is TRBJ2-3, the V gene TRBV27; 9 nucleotides align to TRBD2. This CDR3 is built from 16 residues. Germline CDR1 is MNHEY and CDR2 is SMNVEV (reference sequence). The ends lost 5 bases at V and 6 bases at J; junction bases unmatched: 12. The CDR3 spells CASSLYPGLARDTQYF. The CDR3 DNA sequence: TGTGCCAGCAGTCTCTACCCGGGACTAGCAAGGGATACGCAGTATTTT.

The chain links TRBV25-1 to TRBJ2-3; D remains unclear. CDR3 length: 15 residues. Between the trimmed V and J ends, which lost 0 bases and 3 bases, there was a span of 10 bases. CDR1 is MGHDK, CDR2 SYGVNS, per germline. CDR3 residues: CASSEYGRITDTQYF. The CDR3 DNA reads as TGTGCCAGCAGTGAATATGGCAGGATAACAGATACGCAGTATTTT. The full variable domain, completed using reference TRBV25-1 and TRBJ2-3, is EADIYQTPRYLVIGTGKKITLECSQTMGHDKMYWYQQDPGMELHLIHYSYGVNSTEKGDLSSESTVSRIRTEHFPLTLESARPSHTSQYLCASSEYGRITDTQYFGPGTRLTVL.

The chain has TRBV10-3 and TRBJ2-3; 7 nucleotides align to TRBD2. CDR1 and CDR2 from the germline V gene are ENHRY and SYGVKD. The CDR3 length is 16 residues. The V and J ends lost 2 bases and 2 bases, in that order; junction bases with no gene match: 7. CDR3 region: CAISEEPSGPTDTQYF. In DNA form, the CDR3 reads TGTGCCATCAGTGAGGAGCCTAGCGGCCCCACAGATACGCAGTATTTT.

In this sample, this clonotype turned up many times. This chain links TRBV27 with TRBJ2-3; D is perhaps TRBD2 (6 bases). Trimming took off 2 bases at V and 5 bases at J, with 14 bases between the two ends. From germline, CDR1 is MNHEY and CDR2 SMNVEV (reference sequence). There are 15 residues in the CDR3. The CDR3 loop is CASSLGLPDGDTQYF. In nucleotides, the CDR3 is TGTGCCAGCAGTTTAGGACTACCGGACGGAGATACGCAGTATTTT.

The chain recombines TRBV20-1 with TRBJ2-1; TRBD1 agrees at 7 bases. CDR3 length equals 15 residues. Unmatched junction bases numbered 9, after V lost 1 base and J lost 6 bases. CDR1 is DFQATT and CDR2 is SNEGSKA in the germline V gene (reference sequence). The CDR3 DNA follows: TGCAGTGCTAGAGCCCTGACAGGGACCGTCAATGAGCAGTTCTTC. Residues: CSARALTGTVNEQFF.

This clonotype has only a few counts. The J gene is TRBJ2-5, the V gene TRBV7-2; D gene uncertain. V was shortened by 6 bases and J by 2 bases, with 10 bases between the two germline ends. Germline V gives CDR1 SGHTA, CDR2 FQGNSA. The CDR3 extends over 13 amino acids. Written as DNA, the CDR3 is TGTGCCAGCAGATTCCAGAAACAAGAGACCCAGTACTTC. Protein product: CASRFQKQETQYF.

There are many counts of this clonotype. V usage is TRBV29-1 and J usage is TRBJ2-7; TRBD2 matches at 14 bases. Germline CDR1 is SQVTM and CDR2 is ANQGSEA. With V trimmed by 3 bases and J by 3 bases, 4 bases remained unmatched. The CDR3 runs to 15 residues. CDR3 in amino acids: CSVEGLAGVDYEQYF. The DNA of the CDR3 is TGCAGCGTTGAGGGACTAGCGGGAGTCGACTACGAGCAGTACTTC.

This clonotype was counted only a few times. In nucleotides, the CDR3 is TGTGCCAGCAGCTTAGCGGGGACAGTAAAAGAGACCCAGTACTTC. Its translation is CASSLAGTVKETQYF. The V gene is TRBV7-2, the J gene TRBJ2-5; TRBD1 matches at 7 bases. This CDR3 spans 15 amino acids. V shed 0 bases and J 3 bases; nucleotides not matched to a gene: 4. From germline, CDR1 is SGHTA and CDR2 FQGNSA. The whole variable domain, filled in from reference TRBV7-2 and TRBJ2-5, reads GAGVSQSPSNKVTEKGKDVELRCDPISGHTALYWYRQSLGQGLEFLIYFQGNSAPDKSGLPSDRFSAERTGGSVSTLTIQRTQQEDSAVYLCASSLAGTVKETQYFGPGTRLLVL.

This chain joins TRBV20-1 and TRBJ2-5; D is unclear. This CDR3 comprises 16 residues. Germline CDR1 DFQATT, CDR2 SNEGSKA (reference sequence). V was cut by 3 bases and J by 2 bases, with 19 bases left in between. The chain's CDR3 is CSASGKSVLTQETQYF. CDR3 nucleotides: TGCAGTGCTAGCGGAAAGTCAGTACTTACTCAAGAGACCCAGTACTTC.

This clonotype was observed a handful of times. This chain links TRBV29-1 with TRBJ1-1, with TRBD1 as a possible D gene (5 bases). The CDR3 consists of 14 residues. V lost 8 bases to trimming and J lost 0 bases, with 16 bases between them. From germline, CDR1 is SQVTM and CDR2 ANQGSEA. The CDR3 region is CSLGPPPLNTEAFF. CDR3 nucleotide sequence: TGCAGCCTGGGACCGCCGCCTCTGAACACTGAAGCTTTCTTT.

The chain joins TRBV20-1 to TRBJ2-5, with D possibly TRBD1 on 6 matching bases. Trimming pared 4 bases from V and 5 bases from J, leaving 14 bases between. The CDR3 is 13 residues long. CDR1 DFQATT and CDR2 SNEGSKA come from the germline V gene (reference sequence). CDR3 coding DNA: TGCAGTGCTACCGGGACAACTTGGGAGACCCAGTACTTC. Residues: CSATGTTWETQYF.

This clonotype has at least ten counts. The chain recombines TRBV28 with TRBJ2-7; the D gene is possibly TRBD1 (6 bases). From germline, CDR1 is MDHEN and CDR2 SYDVKM. With 3 bases removed from V and 0 bases from J, the gap between germline ends came to 6 bases. The CDR3 length is 13 residues. For the CDR3, the DNA is TGTGCCAGCAGTTTCAGGGGCTCCTACGAGCAGTACTTC. This sequence encodes CASSFRGSYEQYF.

The chain joins TRBV2 to TRBJ2-7; no definite D call. The germline CDR1 and CDR2 sequences are SNHLY and FYNNEI. V lost 5 bases and J 6 bases, leaving 11 bases between the germline ends. There are 12 residues in the CDR3. This CDR3 is CASSSDVVEQYF. The CDR3 DNA is TGTGCCAGCAGTTCGGACGTTGTCGAGCAGTACTTC.

In this sample, this clonotype turned up many times. The V and J genes are TRBV20-1 and TRBJ2-1; 10 bases fit TRBD2. J lost 9 bases, V lost 2 bases, and 7 bases had no gene match. The CDR3 is 14 residues long. CDR1 DFQATT and CDR2 SNEGSKA come from the germline V gene (reference sequence). The CDR3 spells CSARLAGEVGEQFF. The CDR3 DNA follows: TGCAGTGCTAGACTAGCGGGAGAGGTTGGTGAGCAGTTCTTC.

The V and J genes are TRBV25-1 and TRBJ2-4; 10 bases agree with TRBD1. V was pared by 3 bases and J by 6 bases, with 5 bases of the junction left unmatched. The CDR3 has 15 residues. Per the germline V gene, CDR1 is MGHDK and CDR2 is SYGVNS. The CDR3 DNA reads TGTGCCAGCAGTGAGACCTGGGACAGGGGAAACATTCAGTACTTC. It encodes CASSETWDRGNIQYF.

This clonotype was detected only a few times. The chain carries TRBV6-2 or TRBV6-3 and TRBJ2-1; 13 nucleotides line up with TRBD2. The germline V gene encodes CDR1 MNHEY and CDR2 SVGEGT. The CDR3 is made up of 16 amino acids. V was pared by 3 bases and J by 2 bases, with 1 base of the junction left unmatched. The CDR3 coding sequence is TGTGCCAGCAGTTATGGGACTAGCGGGACCTACAATGAGCAGTTCTTC. Its protein product is CASSYGTSGTYNEQFF.

This clonotype was recorded at least ten times. This chain connects TRBV20-1 to TRBJ2-7; D remains unclear. V shed 5 bases and J shed 4 bases, with 6 bases lying between them. This CDR3 is 10 amino acids long. CDR1 and CDR2 (germline): DFQATT, SNEGSKA (reference sequence). The CDR3 region is CSAALYEQYF. The DNA of the CDR3 is TGCAGTGCTGCCCTATACGAGCAGTACTTC.

This clonotype occurred a few times. This chain connects TRBV5-1 to TRBJ2-5; the D gene is possibly TRBD1 (7 bases). Germline V gives CDR1 SGHRS, CDR2 YFSETQ. This CDR3 comprises 15 residues. V was shortened by 4 bases and J by 2 bases, with 15 bases between the two germline ends. CDR3 coding DNA: TGCGCCAGCAGCGTGGGACAGCGGGTGCAAGAGACCCAGTACTTC. Its translation: CASSVGQRVQETQYF.